This entry describes one T cell receptor beta chain. V lost 1 base and J lost 5, with 11 bases in between. The CDR3 totals 14 residues. Germline loops: CDR1 SEHNR, CDR2 FQNEAQ (reference sequence). As every portion of the isolated RNA was reverse transcribed, the sequencing read expressed TCRB transcripts. It was found that naive, central memory and regulatory T cell samples averaged about 3.4 million reads. Here immunoSEQ multiplex PCR was the method, and the copy in TCRdb shows in-frame clones only, minus some. The sample lists 110,000 to 150,000 clones; 9% to 9.5% were seen once. The sample comes from a study of beta chain features in type 1 diabetes.

This TCR came from a man younger than 35 in good health. Sequencing was done on a sample of central memory CD4+ T cells from blood. V usage is TRBV7-9 and J usage is TRBJ1-2; D is undetermined. For the CDR3, the DNA is TGTGCCAGCAGCTTAGGGGCCGGGAGTTATGGCTACACCTTC. It translates to CASSLGAGSYGYTF.